These T cell receptor beta chains were read from a single sample in a study of human T cells and chemical hapten exposure. One entry per CDR3 protein results from TCRdb running MiXCR on the RACE reads. The table lists tens of thousands of distinct CDR3 sequences, roughly 10% of them singletons. This material consisted of whole blood, taken in connection with sensitization to the hapten diphenylcyclopropenone (DPC). Receptors were obtained from a woman between 45 and 60 years old with alopecia areata. Some clones in this sample may be carry-over from other donors' samples. Each CDR3 is given with its conserved first and last residue. Fields, in order: D gene, clone size, V gene, J gene, CDR3 DNA, CDR3 protein. A D gene is named only where the DNA matches it firmly. Clone size is not always given. Where it is, it says once, few, many or a class for expanded clones.

NA	NA	TRBV7-9	TRBJ2-3	TGTGCCAGCAGCTTGGGCTCGCCAGATACGCAGTATTTT	CASSLGSPDTQYF
NA	NA	TRBV20-1	TRBJ2-1	TGCAGTGCTATAAGCGGTCTCTCCTACAATGAGCAGTTCTTC	CSAISGLSYNEQFF
NA	few	TRBV6-5	TRBJ2-7	TGTGCCAGCAGTTACTCGACCAGGTCTGGTGACGAGCAGTACTTC	CASSYSTRSGDEQYF
TRBD1	NA	TRBV18	TRBJ1-5	TGTGCCAGCTCACAAGGAGACAGGGGTTTTAGTCAGCCCCAGCATTTT	CASSQGDRGFSQPQHF
NA	NA	TRBV7-9	TRBJ2-5	TGTGCCAGCATGTCTCAGGGGAAAGAGACCCAGTACTTC	CASMSQGKETQYF
NA	many	TRBV18	TRBJ2-3	TGTGCCAGCTCACCACCAGGCAGCACAGATACGCAGTATTTT	CASSPPGSTDTQYF
NA	NA	TRBV5-1	TRBJ1-2	TGCGCCAGCAGCTTGGCATCCGTCCTGGATGGCTACACCTTC	CASSLASVLDGYTF
TRBD2	few	TRBV6-2/TRBV6-3	TRBJ2-5	TGTGCCAGCAGCTACGTAGCGGGAGTCTCAGAGACCCAGTACTTC	CASSYVAGVSETQYF
TRBD1	NA	TRBV27	TRBJ2-7	TGTGCCAGCCAAAGTGGGGGGACAGGGGCCCACGAGCAGTACTTC	CASQSGGTGAHEQYF
NA	few	TRBV5-1	TRBJ2-6	TGCGCCAGCAGGGCGGGGGCCAACGTCCTGACTTTC	CASRAGANVLTF
NA	NA	TRBV7-2	TRBJ2-5	TGTGCCAGCAGCTTACGCCCCGCCGGGTCCGCTGAGGAGACCCAGTACTTC	CASSLRPAGSAEETQYF
NA	NA	TRBV20-1	TRBJ2-1	TGCAGTGCTCACAGTGACTACTCCTACAATGAGCAGTTCTTC	CSAHSDYSYNEQFF
TRBD2	few	TRBV27	TRBJ2-5	TGTGCCAGCAGTTTATTGGCGGGAGCGTGGGGGACCCAGTACTTC	CASSLLAGAWGTQYF
NA	many	TRBV7-6	TRBJ2-2	TGTGCCAGCAGCCCCCTGAGGACCGGGGAGCTGTTTTTT	CASSPLRTGELFF
NA	NA	TRBV7-2	TRBJ2-5	TGTGCCAGCAGCTTAGTGAGGGAAGAGACCCAGTACTTC	CASSLVREETQYF
NA	NA	TRBV28	TRBJ2-4	TGTGCCAGCAGCCCAGGGGGGCAAAACATTCAGTACTTC	CASSPGGQNIQYF
NA	NA	TRBV20-1	TRBJ1-1	TGCAGTGCTAGATCCCCGGGGGGTCTCAAAGCTTTCTTT	CSARSPGGLKAFF
TRBD2	many	TRBV20-1	TRBJ2-2	TGCAGTGCTCCCGTTAGCGGGGGAGCTACCGGGGAGCTGTTTTTT	CSAPVSGGATGELFF
TRBD2	few	TRBV11-2	TRBJ2-1	TGTGCCAGCAGCCCTCTAGCGGGAGGATCCTACAATGAGCAGTTCTTC	CASSPLAGGSYNEQFF
NA	NA	TRBV29-1	TRBJ1-2	TGCAGCGTTGAGGCCACTGACTATGGCTACACCTTC	CSVEATDYGYTF
NA	NA	TRBV20-1	TRBJ1-4	TGCAGTGCCCTGCCCCGGGACACAAATGAAAAACTGTTTTTT	CSALPRDTNEKLFF
TRBD1	NA	TRBV10-3	TRBJ1-5	TGTGCCACCCGGGACAGGGACCATCAGCCCCAGCATTTT	CATRDRDHQPQHF
NA	many	TRBV12-3/TRBV12-4	TRBJ2-3	TGTGCCAGCACTCAGGGCGGCCTAGGCACAGATACGCAGTATTTT	CASTQGGLGTDTQYF
TRBD2	few	TRBV5-1	TRBJ2-1	TGCGCCAGCAGCTTACCGGGACTAGCGGGAGTAGATGAGCAGTTCTTC	CASSLPGLAGVDEQFF